This T cell receptor (beta chain) appears in the sequencing data of a study of cytomegalovirus exposure and HLA in healthy donors. The study, taken as a whole, reports: What a later analysis showed was that several of the most significant clusters appeared linked to common viral pathogens.

Only a few counts were recorded for this clone. The antigen is not known. The V gene end was trimmed by 1 base and the J gene end by 1 base; junction bases not matched to a gene: 1. The CDR3 contains 16 residues. Germline values: CDR1 LGHNA, CDR2 YNFKEQ. PCR used 60 Vbeta primers and 13 Jbeta primers. Libraries were prepared by immunoSEQ multiplex PCR; TCRdb keeps only in-frame clonotypes and omits some of them. The sample contains fewer than 130,000 clones, 78% of which appear only once. This clonotype was sampled from a woman aged 25 to 39 in good health and CMV-seronegative. The rearrangement links TRBV4-2 to TRBJ2-5, with 12 bases identical to TRBD2. The material sequenced was PBMCs. For the CDR3, the DNA is TGTGCCAGCAGCCAAGCACTAGCGGGGGGCCAAGAGACCCAGTACTTC. Translated, it gives CASSQALAGGQETQYF.